Below, 7 T cell receptor beta chains from the same sample are listed, as sequenced in a study of OX40 agonist ivuxolimab in advanced cancers. Method: immunoSEQ multiplex PCR; TCRdb's copy keeps in-frame clones and lacks some. This table holds approximately 88,000 clones, more than 70% found once. The sample in question was CD4+ or CD8+ T cells sorted from blood, obtained in a trial of the OX40 agonist ivuxolimab. All receptors derive from an adult with an advanced solid tumor such as melanoma, head and neck, liver or kidney cancer.

This clone was seen more than once but under ten times. V is TRBV6-5 and J is TRBJ2-5; D might be TRBD1 (6 bases). From germline, CDR1 is MNHEY and CDR2 SVGAGI. V was clipped by 6 bases and J by 6 bases, with 20 bases between them. The CDR3 runs 15 residues. CDR3 amino acids: CASRRSRTVMKTQYF. CDR3 nucleotides: TGTGCCAGCAGGCGATCTAGGACAGTCATGAAGACCCAGTACTTC.

V usage is TRBV10-1 and J usage is TRBJ1-1, with D uncertain. Germline values: CDR1 WNHNN, CDR2 SYGVQD (reference sequence). V was cut by 4 bases and J by 5 bases, with 11 bases left in between. The CDR3 extends over 13 amino acids. In DNA form, the CDR3 reads TGCGCCAGCAGTGTGGAGTTTAAAACTGAAGCTTTCTTT. Protein sequence: CASSVEFKTEAFF.

This chain uses TRBV7-2 with TRBJ1-1; no firm D call. Deletions cut 5 bases from V and 1 base from J, with 11 bases between. CDR1 SGHTA and CDR2 FQGNSA come from the germline V gene. The CDR3 contains 14 residues. The CDR3: CASSASGPNTEAFF. The CDR3 coding sequence is TGTGCCAGCAGCGCCTCGGGCCCGAACACTGAAGCTTTCTTT.

This clone has a single count. The chain couples TRBV28 to TRBJ2-1; the D gene is possibly TRBD2 (5 bases). The CDR3 is 13 amino acids. Germline V gene data show CDR1 as MDHEN and CDR2 as SYDVKM. The V gene lost 10 bases and the J gene lost 8 bases, with 18 bases spanning the gap. The chain's CDR3 is CATVRSGLHEQFF. CDR3 DNA sequence: TGTGCCACCGTGAGGAGCGGCCTCCATGAGCAGTTCTTC.

The chain employs TRBV9 and TRBJ2-7, with a possible D match to TRBD2 (5 bases). This CDR3 is built from 14 residues. Germline V gene lookup returns CDR1 SGDLS and CDR2 YYNGEE. The V end was cut by 0 bases, the J end by 5 bases, with 12 bases between. CDR3 DNA: TGTGCCAGCAGCGTAGACCCAATGAGGGACGAGCAGTACTTC. The encoded protein is CASSVDPMRDEQYF.

A single count supports this clone. The chain recombines TRBV4-1 with TRBJ2-5; 7 bases map to TRBD1. Germline V gives CDR1 MGHRA, CDR2 YSYEKL. The CDR3 contains 15 residues. V trimming: 0 bases; J trimming: 1 base; junction bases outside the gene matches: 2. In DNA, the CDR3 is TGCGCCAGCAGCCAAGAGACAGGGCCCCAAGAGACCCAGTACTTC. Translated, it gives CASSQETGPQETQYF.

The CDR3 DNA is TGCAGCGCAAACAGGGTGAACACTGAAGCTTTCTTT. It is translated as CSANRVNTEAFF. The J gene is TRBJ1-1, the V gene TRBV29-1; a possible D gene is TRBD1 (6 bases). Germline V CDR1 and CDR2: SQVTM, ANQGSEA. The CDR3 contains 12 residues. The V and J ends lost 7 bases and 0 bases respectively, with 9 bases between them.